Included here is one TCR beta chain sequence, with context. The junction had 11 bases not matched to a gene; V was cut back by 9 bases and J by 3 bases. The CDR3 is 14 residues long. Germline loops: CDR1 SGHRS, CDR2 YFSETQ. This entry comes from a study of blood T cell repertoires in COVID-19. Background on the study: PBMCs, B-cell-depleted T cells, or T cells were the source of the cDNA or gDNA that made up the material.

In the source study's methods: Using reference gene primer amplification, nucleated cell counts were estimated. Clones were sequenced by immunoSEQ multiplex PCR, and TCRdb holds only the in-frame ones, with some missing. That table supplies the V and J calls and clone size; D and trimming were determined from the DNA. The sample lists about 150,000 clones, approximately 73% seen once, with about 3.9% in the top ten. Sample: peripheral blood. The chain links TRBV5-1 to TRBJ2-7, with 8 bases lining up with TRBD1. This clonotype was sampled from a man in his 60s with acute or convalescent COVID-19. CDR3 nucleotide sequence: TGCGCCACTTCTTTCCTGGACAGGGACTACGAGCAGTACTTC. Protein product: CATSFLDRDYEQYF.